The sequence of this T cell receptor (beta chain) was determined in a study of T cells in Graves' hyperthyroidism and ophthalmopathy. This CDR3 has 13 residues. Trimming stripped 4 bases from V and 3 bases from J, with 7 bases between. Germline V gene sequence: CDR1 LNHNV, CDR2 YYDKDF (reference sequence). RNA transcripts served as the template for amplifying TCR beta CDR3 regions. The HTBI primer set was used in a first-round RT-PCR of the TCR CDR3. TCRdb ran MiXCR on the multiplex PCR reads and lists one entry per CDR3 protein. Here the sample spans roughly 61,000 distinct CDR3 sequences, 53% being singletons. Used for diagnoses were clinical symptoms, serum thyroxine and TRAb, thyroid ultrasound and orbital computed tomography. By proportion, this clonotype is medium-sized. The antigen is not known. Study results and caveats: The blood repertoire included most of the expanded thyroid clonotypes above 0.001.

Sample: blood. The source is a woman aged 55-69 years with Graves' ophthalmopathy. The chain combines TRBV15 with TRBJ1-5, with D unresolved. This CDR3 is CATSKEANQPQHF. The CDR3 nucleotides are TGTGCCACCAGCAAAGAAGCCAATCAGCCCCAGCATTTT.